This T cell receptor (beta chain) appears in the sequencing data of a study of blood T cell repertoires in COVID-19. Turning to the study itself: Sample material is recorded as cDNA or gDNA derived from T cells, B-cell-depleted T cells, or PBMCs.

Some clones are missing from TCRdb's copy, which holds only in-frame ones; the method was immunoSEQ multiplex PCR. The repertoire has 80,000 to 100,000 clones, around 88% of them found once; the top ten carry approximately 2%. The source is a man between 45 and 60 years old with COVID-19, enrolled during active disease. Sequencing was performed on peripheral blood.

This CDR3 reads CASSMTGGTDTEAFF. In nucleotides, the CDR3 is TGTGCCAGCAGCATGACAGGGGGCACCGACACTGAAGCTTTCTTT. The V and J genes are TRBV7-3 and TRBJ1-1, with TRBD1 matching 10 bases. Trimming removed 5 bases from V and 3 bases from J; junction bases left unmatched: 6. The germline V gene has CDR1 SGHTA and CDR2 FQGTGA. The CDR3 extends over 15 amino acids.